The 2 T cell receptor beta chains below all came from one sample that was sequenced in a study of CD8 T cells in cerebrospinal fluid in Alzheimer's disease. Each CDR3 protein gets one entry in TCRdb, which reprocessed the 10x single-cell sequencing reads and gives no DNA. This listing includes about 1,500 distinct CDR3 sequences. Sequenced sample: cerebrospinal fluid. The receptor source for this set is a human donor with Alzheimer's disease.

This clonotype is deemed medium-sized by its frequency. This chain connects TRBV12-3 or TRBV12-4 to TRBJ1-1. The CDR3 is made up of 13 amino acids. The CDR3: CASRGGENTEAFF.

Its frequency marks this clonotype as large. The gene calls are TRBV4-1 and TRBJ1-5; the TRBD1 assignment by TCRdb is unverifiable without DNA. CDR1 MGHRA and CDR2 YSYEKL come from the germline V gene. CDR3 size: 15 residues. Here the CDR3 reads CASSLTTGGNQPQHF.